This passage covers 19 T cell receptor beta chains from one sample sequenced in a study of identical twins (dated by TCRdb to the mid-2010s). Library preparation was by 5' RACE. The sample was run on an Illumina HiSeq 2000. The raw public reads went through TCRdb reprocessing: fastp at Q25, MiXCR clone calling, in-frame beta chains kept. Duplicate CDR3 protein sequences are folded into a single record with the most common DNA and genes. For this sample the table gives 450,000 or so distinct CDR3 sequences, of which 13% to 15% were detected only once. The ten largest make up approximately 0.9% of the sample. The sample was also reused in another study, on yellow fever vaccine responses in identical twins.

The specimen sequenced was CD4+ T cells sorted from blood. The receptors were gathered from a woman aged 18-29 years in good health.

This clonotype was found a few times. The rearrangement links TRBV11-1 to TRBJ2-3; TRBD2 agrees at 7 bases. The J segment lost 0 bases and the V segment lost 5 bases, leaving 14 bases of the junction unmatched. This CDR3 spans 18 amino acids. Germline V lookup: CDR1 SGHAT, CDR2 FQDESV (reference sequence). CDR3 DNA sequence: TGTGCCAGCAGCAAAAGAGGGCTAGCGGTCTTTAGCACAGATACGCAGTATTTT. Translation gives CASSKRGLAVFSTDTQYF.

This clonotype was seen only a few times. The genes are TRBV3-1 and TRBJ2-5; TRBD2 agrees at 9 bases. The CDR3 is 15 amino acids. Germline V gene sequence: CDR1 LGHDT, CDR2 YNNKEL (reference sequence). J gave up 4 bases and V 2 bases, and 5 bases lay outside the gene matches. The CDR3 spells CASSQRGGAGETQYF. DNA of the CDR3: TGTGCCAGCAGCCAACGCGGGGGGGCTGGAGAGACCCAGTACTTC.

The chain is built from TRBV20-1 and TRBJ2-3, with 8 positions matching TRBD1. The CDR3 is 15 residues long. The V and J ends lost 0 bases and 6 bases, in that order; junction bases with no gene match: 8. CDR1 and CDR2 (germline): DFQATT, SNEGSKA (reference sequence). CDR3 loop: CSARDSGQVQDTQYF. The CDR3 DNA sequence: TGCAGTGCTAGAGATTCGGGACAGGTCCAGGATACGCAGTATTTT.

The genes are TRBV9 and TRBJ2-3; D gene uncertain. The CDR3 totals 11 residues. V was pared by 3 bases and J by 5 bases, with 4 bases between. The germline CDR1 and CDR2 sequences are SGDLS and YYNGEE. CDR3 loop: CASSAVDTQYF. The CDR3 coding sequence is TGTGCCAGCAGCGCCGTAGATACGCAGTATTTT.

This clonotype has more than one count but fewer than ten. The chain has TRBV20-1 and TRBJ1-5, with TRBD1 as a possible D gene (6 bases). V was shortened by 4 bases and J by 0 bases, with 10 bases between the two germline ends. The length of the CDR3 is 14 residues. Germline V gene data show CDR1 as DFQATT and CDR2 as SNEGSKA (reference sequence). CDR3: CSAKGGYSNQPQHF. The CDR3 nucleotides are TGCAGTGCTAAGGGGGGCTATAGCAATCAGCCCCAGCATTTT.

This clonotype turned up a few times. The chain has TRBV25-1 and TRBJ2-1; no clear D. Looked up from germline, CDR1 is MGHDK and CDR2 is SYGVNS. V was trimmed by 7 bases and J by 9 bases, leaving 10 bases between them. CDR3 length equals 11 residues. The CDR3 is CASKGPGEQFF. DNA of the CDR3: TGTGCCAGCAAGGGCCCAGGTGAGCAGTTCTTC.

This clonotype has at least ten counts. The rearrangement joins TRBV29-1 to TRBJ2-3; 7 bases match TRBD1. The CDR3 length is 14 residues. V lost 5 bases to trimming and J lost 4 bases; unmatched junction nucleotides: 9. Per the germline V gene, CDR1 is SQVTM and CDR2 is ANQGSEA. CDR3 sequence reads: CSVRDSSRADTQYF. The DNA for the CDR3 is TGCAGCGTTCGGGACAGCAGTAGGGCAGATACGCAGTATTTT.

This clonotype was detected a few times. J is TRBJ2-3 and V is TRBV4-2; D tentatively fits TRBD1 or TRBD2 (5 bases each). Germline V gene data show CDR1 as LGHNA and CDR2 as YNFKEQ. This CDR3 is 16 amino acids long. The V and J ends lost 0 bases and 1 base respectively, with 11 bases between them. The chain's CDR3 is CASSQEILGGTDTQYF. The CDR3 DNA reads as TGTGCCAGCAGCCAAGAGATTTTGGGGGGCACAGATACGCAGTATTTT.

Regarding this clonotype: Compared with germline, one end of the junction differs, possibly owing to a read error. The chain is built from TRBV28 and TRBJ2-1; 7 bases match TRBD1. The CDR3 is 13 residues long. From germline, CDR1 is MDHEN and CDR2 SYDVKM. This CDR3 reads CASSSQGKGAMIF. The CDR3 coding sequence is TGTGCCAGCAGTTCCCAGGGGAAGGGGGCAATGATCTTC. The complete variable domain, with remaining parts taken from reference TRBV28 and TRBJ2-1, reads DVKVTQSSRYLVKRTGEKVFLECVQDMDHENMFWYRQDPGLGLRLIYFSYDVKMKEKGDIPEGYSVSREKKERFSLILESASTNQTSMYLCASSSQGKGAMIFGPGTRLTVL.

This chain joins TRBV10-1 and TRBJ2-5; D is uncertain. The CDR3 length is 14 residues. Looked up from germline, CDR1 is WNHNN and CDR2 is SYGVQD (reference sequence). Trimming removed 3 bases from V and 2 bases from J, with 10 bases in between. The CDR3: CASSERTVQETQYF. Here the CDR3 DNA reads TGCGCCAGCAGTGAACGAACGGTACAAGAGACCCAGTACTTC.

This sequence joins TRBV9 and TRBJ2-7; 7 bases line up with TRBD2. Germline CDR1 and CDR2: SGDLS and YYNGEE. The CDR3 loop spans 14 amino acids. With V trimmed by 3 bases and J by 3 bases, 6 bases remained unmatched. The CDR3 coding sequence is TGTGCCAGCAGCGAACGGGACTATAGCTACGAGCAGTACTTC. Protein sequence: CASSERDYSYEQYF.

This chain links TRBV4-1 with TRBJ1-2; D call uncertain. V was clipped by 0 bases and J by 8 bases, with 7 bases between them. The germline V gene encodes CDR1 MGHRA and CDR2 YSYEKL. The CDR3 has 12 amino acids. DNA of the CDR3: TGCGCCAGCAGCCAAGATCCAGGAGGCTACACCTTC. Protein: CASSQDPGGYTF.

The CDR3 sequence: CASRPGRGTGELFF. The CDR3 nucleotides are TGTGCCAGCAGACCCGGACGGGGCACCGGGGAGCTGTTTTTT. The rearrangement joins TRBV27 to TRBJ2-2; D might be TRBD2 (5 bases). CDR3 length: 14 residues. The germline CDR1 and CDR2 sequences are MNHEY and SMNVEV (reference sequence). V lost 6 bases, J lost 4 bases, and 12 bases lay in between.

The V call is TRBV11-2, the J call TRBJ2-1; D gene unclear. The germline gives CDR1 SGHAT, CDR2 FQNNGV. V lost 1 base and J lost 9, with 7 bases in between. CDR3 length: 12 amino acids. This CDR3 is CASSLGGSEQFF. CDR3 DNA: TGTGCCAGCAGCTTAGGGGGTAGTGAGCAGTTCTTC.

This clonotype appeared a few times. The V and J genes are TRBV7-2 and TRBJ2-1; maybe TRBD1 (5 bases). V was trimmed by 0 bases and J by 7 bases, leaving 13 bases between them. CDR3 size: 15 residues. Per the germline V gene, CDR1 is SGHTA and CDR2 is FQGNSA. The CDR3 coding sequence is TGTGCCAGCAGCTTAGCGCAGGGAATAGTTAATGAGCAGTTCTTC. It encodes CASSLAQGIVNEQFF.

A few counts support this clonotype. This chain joins TRBV7-8 and TRBJ2-1, with 13 bases that match TRBD2. In germline, CDR1 is SGHVS, CDR2 FQNEAQ. There are 16 residues in the CDR3. The trim removed 4 bases at V and 7 bases at J, leaving 7 bases unmatched. CDR3 protein: CASSSVLAGGLNEQFF. For the CDR3, the DNA is TGTGCCAGCAGCTCCGTACTAGCGGGAGGGCTGAATGAGCAGTTCTTC. The entire variable domain, with the rest obtained from reference TRBV7-8 and TRBJ2-1, is as follows: GAGVSQSPRYKVAKRGQDVALRCDPISGHVSLFWYQQALGQGPEFLTYFQNEAQLDKSGLPSDRFFAERPEGSVSTLKIQRTQQEDSAVYLCASSSVLAGGLNEQFFGPGTRLTVL.

J is TRBJ2-2 and V is TRBV30; 11 nucleotides align to TRBD1. The CDR3 consists of 13 residues. The V segment lost 3 bases and the J segment 6 bases; nucleotides outside the gene matches: 0. Germline lookup yields CDR1 GTSNPN and CDR2 SVGIG (reference sequence). The CDR3 loop is CAWRGQGAGELFF. The CDR3 DNA follows: TGTGCCTGGAGGGGACAGGGGGCCGGGGAGCTGTTTTTT.

V usage is TRBV20-1 and J usage is TRBJ2-5; 11 bases are a match to TRBD2. Germline-derived CDR1 and CDR2 are DFQATT and SNEGSKA (reference sequence). V lost 5 bases to trimming and J lost 2 bases; unmatched junction nucleotides: 10. This CDR3 is built from 16 residues. The CDR3 DNA reads TGCAGTGCTGCCCCCTCTAGCGGGGGGCTTCAAGAGACCCAGTACTTC. Translating it yields CSAAPSSGGLQETQYF.

This clonotype was seen at least ten times. The chain uses TRBV7-8 and TRBJ2-3; D is ambiguous. CDR3 length equals 12 residues. Germline V gene lookup returns CDR1 SGHVS and CDR2 FQNEAQ. The V end was cut by 4 bases, the J end by 2 bases, with 4 bases between. The CDR3 region is CASSSYTDTQYF. CDR3 DNA sequence: TGTGCCAGCAGCTCCTACACAGATACGCAGTATTTT.